These 26 T cell receptor beta chains were sequenced from one sample in a study of blood T cells in healthy people across ages. Primers used in a second PCR of roughly 6 to 11 cycles were a sample-barcoded 5' primer and a J-beta primer mix. MiXCR, applied by TCRdb to the 5' RACE reads, yields one record per CDR3 protein. The data contain about 720,000 distinct CDR3 sequences, approximately 21% of them singletons. Material for sequencing was blood. The receptors originated from a man aged 65-85 years in good health.

This chain links TRBV6-5 with TRBJ2-5; D call uncertain. The V end was cut by 6 bases, the J end by 0 bases, with 11 bases between. Germline lookup yields CDR1 MNHEY and CDR2 SVGAGI. The CDR3 contains 14 residues. The CDR3 region is CASSIHRDQETQYF. CDR3 DNA: TGTGCCAGCAGCATCCATCGGGACCAAGAGACCCAGTACTTC.

The V gene is TRBV5-1, the J gene TRBJ2-3; 8 positions match TRBD2. There are 16 residues in the CDR3. Germline CDR1 is SGHRS and CDR2 is YFSETQ. Trimming removed 0 bases from V and 2 bases from J; junction bases left unmatched: 5. The CDR3 sequence: CASSLALAVFTDTQYF. CDR3 sequence (DNA): TGCGCCAGCAGCTTGGCACTAGCGGTTTTCACAGATACGCAGTATTTT.

The chain is built from TRBV20-1 and TRBJ1-3, with TRBD1 matching over 9 bases. The CDR3 runs 15 residues. Germline V lookup: CDR1 DFQATT, CDR2 SNEGSKA (reference sequence). J was trimmed by 3 bases and V by 6 bases; bases with no gene match: 9. The CDR3 DNA follows: TGCAGTGCAAGACCGGGACAGGGAGTTGGAAACACCATATATTTT. Its translation is CSARPGQGVGNTIYF.

V and J are TRBV4-3 and TRBJ2-3; TRBD1 might be the D (5 bases). Germline-derived CDR1 and CDR2 are LGHNA and YSLEER. CDR3 length: 15 amino acids. Trimming shortened V by 0 bases and J by 5 bases, and 12 bases separated the two germline ends. Here the CDR3 reads CASSQEGRRGDTQYF. CDR3 bases: TGCGCCAGCAGCCAAGAGGGGCGCCGTGGAGATACGCAGTATTTT.

The V gene is TRBV6-6, the J gene TRBJ2-3; perhaps D is TRBD1 or TRBD2 (6 bases each). With 7 bases removed from V and 0 bases from J, the gap between germline ends came to 14 bases. Germline CDR1 and CDR2: MNHNY and SVGAGI (reference sequence). This CDR3 is built from 15 residues. The chain's CDR3 is CASTKRGTSTDTQYF. The CDR3 DNA is TGTGCCAGCACCAAAAGGGGGACTAGCACAGATACGCAGTATTTT.

V gene TRBV20-1 combines with J gene TRBJ1-1, with D possibly matching TRBD1 (6 bases). The V end was cut by 1 base, the J end by 0 bases, with 12 bases between. CDR1 is DFQATT, CDR2 SNEGSKA, per germline (reference sequence). This CDR3 has 15 amino acids. This CDR3 reads CSARGQEWLNTEAFF. The CDR3 DNA follows: TGCAGTGCTAGAGGACAGGAGTGGCTGAACACTGAAGCTTTCTTT.

This clonotype was found a few times. The CDR3 loop reads CASSKPGHFEQFF. The CDR3 DNA sequence: TGTGCCAGCAGTAAGCCGGGCCACTTTGAGCAGTTCTTC. The V and J genes are TRBV12-3 or TRBV12-4 and TRBJ2-7; D unclear. The DNA end is more similar to TRBJ2-1, so the J call may be wrong. The CDR3 is made up of 13 amino acids.

The V call is TRBV10-3, the J call TRBJ2-1, with TRBD2 matching 11 bases. The germline V gene has CDR1 ENHRY and CDR2 SYGVKD. Trimming cost V 3 bases and J 5 bases; bases outside gene matches: 3. The CDR3 is 15 residues long. The CDR3 region has the DNA TGTGCCATCAGTGACCTAGCGGGAGGAGACAATGAGCAGTTCTTC. Translated: CAISDLAGGDNEQFF.

This clonotype was counted a few times. V is TRBV5-5 and J is TRBJ1-4; 8 nucleotides match TRBD1. This CDR3 has 14 amino acids. Looked up from germline, CDR1 is SGHKS and CDR2 is YYEKEE (reference sequence). The V gene end was trimmed by 3 bases and the J gene end by 8 bases; junction bases not matched to a gene: 6. The CDR3 region has the DNA TGTGCCAGCAGCTCTACAGGGGGTGAGGAAAAACTGTTTTTT. It encodes CASSSTGGEEKLFF.

This clonotype was counted a few times. The chain joins TRBV20-1 to TRBJ2-3, with D unclear. The CDR3 contains 13 residues. CDR1 DFQATT and CDR2 SNEGSKA come from the germline V gene (reference sequence). The V gene lost 1 base and the J gene lost 5 bases, with 10 bases spanning the gap. CDR3 sequence (DNA): TGCAGTGCTAGAGCTTGGGTTGGAGATACGCAGTATTTT. Protein: CSARAWVGDTQYF.

The chain employs TRBV24-1 and TRBJ1-5; a possible D gene is TRBD1 (6 bases). The V and J ends lost 1 base and 4 bases respectively, with 13 bases between them. Germline V gene lookup returns CDR1 KGHDR and CDR2 SFDVKD. The CDR3 has 16 residues. The DNA for the CDR3 is TGTGCCACCAGTGATTTTTCCGGGGGCCTGAATCAGCCCCAGCATTTT. Protein sequence: CATSDFSGGLNQPQHF.

This clonotype has only a few counts. This chain uses TRBV6-1 with TRBJ2-5; maybe TRBD2 (5 bases). The V and J ends lost 1 base and 4 bases respectively, with 10 bases between them. Germline lookup yields CDR1 MNHNS and CDR2 SASEGT. The CDR3 contains 14 residues. CDR3 sequence: CASSEGTGRETQYF. In DNA form, the CDR3 reads TGTGCCAGCAGTGAAGGGACTGGGCGAGAGACCCAGTACTTC.

The chain couples TRBV6-1 to TRBJ1-1; D is unresolved. Germline loops: CDR1 MNHNS, CDR2 SASEGT. Trimming stripped 2 bases from V and 6 bases from J, with 16 bases between. The CDR3 is 15 residues long. Here the CDR3 DNA reads TGTGCCAGCAGTGAAAGGGCAGCCTTGTGGCCTGAAGCTTTCTTT. It specifies CASSERAALWPEAFF.

V is TRBV24-1 and J is TRBJ2-3; tentative D call: TRBD1 (6 bases). Trimming took off 0 bases at V and 0 bases at J, with 12 bases between the two ends. Germline values: CDR1 KGHDR, CDR2 SFDVKD. This CDR3 is built from 17 residues. CDR3 protein: CATSDLVSGASTDTQYF. CDR3 coding DNA: TGTGCCACCAGTGATTTGGTCTCAGGGGCCAGCACAGATACGCAGTATTTT.

In its sample, this clonotype was seen a few times. The chain recombines TRBV20-1 with TRBJ2-5, with 8 bases that match TRBD2. This CDR3 region has 15 residues. J lost 3 bases, V lost 2 bases, and 8 bases had no gene match. Germline CDR1 DFQATT, CDR2 SNEGSKA (reference sequence). In DNA, the CDR3 is TGCAGTGCTAGAAGGAGAAGCGGGAGAAAAGAGACCCAGTACTTC. Translated: CSARRRSGRKETQYF.

The sample holds a few counts of this clonotype. The chain employs TRBV6-5 and TRBJ1-3, with D unresolved. The V gene lost 8 bases and the J gene lost 4 bases, with 6 bases spanning the gap. Germline CDR1 MNHEY, CDR2 SVGAGI. The CDR3 has 11 residues. CDR3: CASGWGNTIYF. The DNA for the CDR3 is TGTGCCAGCGGATGGGGAAACACCATATATTTT.

This clonotype was observed once. The chain has TRBV6-2 or TRBV6-3 and TRBJ2-4; 11 bases are a match to TRBD2. The V segment lost 6 bases and the J segment 6 bases; nucleotides outside the gene matches: 19. CDR3 size: 19 residues. Germline CDR1 is MNHEY and CDR2 is SVGEGT. This CDR3 is CASSHPLHSGGADINIQYF. CDR3 coding DNA: TGTGCCAGCAGCCACCCGTTACATAGCGGGGGGGCGGATATAAACATTCAGTACTTC.

The J gene is TRBJ1-2, the V gene TRBV2; TRBD1 is a possible D gene (6 bases). This CDR3 is 13 amino acids long. Germline CDR1 is SNHLY and CDR2 is FYNNEI. Trimming removed 5 bases at V and 7 bases at J, with 14 bases between. Here the CDR3 DNA reads TGTGCCAGCAGTACAGGGTTAGAGAGTGGCTACACCTTC. It encodes CASSTGLESGYTF.

The chain couples TRBV12-3 or TRBV12-4 to TRBJ2-5; TRBD1 matches at 10 bases. This CDR3 is 16 amino acids long. After removal of 3 bases from V and 5 bases from J, the junction contained 9 bases not matched to a gene. CDR3 sequence: CASSFSGQGILETQYF. CDR3 DNA sequence: TGTGCCAGCAGTTTCTCGGGACAGGGGATTTTGGAGACCCAGTACTTC.

CDR3 nucleotides: TGTGCCAGCAGCTTTAGCGGGAACTCCTACGAGCAGTACGTC. Its translation is CASSFSGNSYEQYV. The gene calls are TRBV11-2 and TRBJ2-7; 8 bases agree with TRBD2. Germline-derived CDR1 and CDR2 are SGHAT and FQNNGV. With 3 bases clipped from V and 0 bases from J, the junction kept 1 base outside the gene matches. The CDR3 has 14 amino acids.

With respect to this clonotype: The junction departs from germline at one end; a sequencing error may be responsible. This chain joins TRBV18 and TRBJ2-2, with D tentatively TRBD1 or TRBD2 (5 bases each). Germline CDR1 and CDR2: KGHSH and LQKENI. This CDR3 contains 14 residues. CDR3 nucleotide sequence: TGTGCCAGCTCACCAAAGGGATGGACCGGGGCGCTGTTTTTT. The encoded protein is CASSPKGWTGALFF.

The chain employs TRBV11-1 and TRBJ2-3; no definite D call. This CDR3 is built from 14 residues. Trimming took 1 base from V and 4 from J, leaving 9 bases between them. Germline CDR1 reads SGHAT; CDR2 reads FQDESV (reference sequence). The CDR3 protein is CASSLGALSDTQYF. The CDR3 DNA follows: TGTGCCAGCAGCTTAGGCGCCTTATCAGATACGCAGTATTTT.

The J gene is TRBJ1-1, the V gene TRBV5-1; maybe TRBD1 (5 bases). The germline V gene encodes CDR1 SGHRS and CDR2 YFSETQ. V shed 4 bases and J shed 1 base, with 14 bases lying between them. There are 15 residues in the CDR3. For the CDR3, the DNA is TGCGCCAGCAGCGGACGACGGGGCAAGAACACTGAAGCTTTCTTT. This sequence encodes CASSGRRGKNTEAFF.

The chain is built from TRBV3-1 and TRBJ2-3; D remains unclear. The V end was cut by 0 bases, the J end by 6 bases, with 10 bases between. Per the germline V gene, CDR1 is LGHDT and CDR2 is YNNKEL (reference sequence). This CDR3 is 14 amino acids long. The CDR3 DNA reads TGTGCCAGCAGCCAAGAAAAGAGGCGGGATACGCAGTATTTT. Translating it yields CASSQEKRRDTQYF.

The V call is TRBV12-3 or TRBV12-4, the J call TRBJ2-1, with D perhaps matching TRBD1 or TRBD2 (6 bases each). V lost 3 bases and J 9 bases, leaving 21 bases between the germline ends. CDR3 length: 16 amino acids. The CDR3 nucleotides are TGTGCCAGCAGTTTCGCCGGGGGCCCGATTGGAAGTGAGCAGTTCTTC. Translation gives CASSFAGGPIGSEQFF.

This clonotype was seen more than once but under ten times. The chain carries TRBV3-1 and TRBJ2-4; perhaps D is TRBD1 or TRBD2 (5 bases each). From germline, CDR1 is LGHDT and CDR2 YNNKEL (reference sequence). V lost 8 bases and J 3 bases, leaving 11 bases between the germline ends. The CDR3 consists of 13 residues. The CDR3 nucleotides read TGTGCCAGCGGGGACGGAATCAAAAACATTCAGTACTTC. Protein product: CASGDGIKNIQYF.